This TCR beta chain was captured by sequencing in a study of early T cells in non-severe SARS-CoV-2 infection. TCRdb fed the 5' RACE reads into MiXCR, producing one record per CDR3 protein. The table has around 78,000 distinct CDR3 sequences, 10% seen once. The CDR3 sequence is 13 residues long. Germline values: CDR1 DFQATT, CDR2 SNEGSKA (reference sequence). Trimming took 1 base from V and 5 from J, leaving 11 bases between them. As concerns this clonotype: Its antigen is as yet unknown.

The study, taken as a whole, reports: The VDJdb matching leaned toward anti-spike CD8 responses and overlooked private and CD4 specificities.

The chain carries TRBV20-1 and TRBJ2-5, with D perhaps matching TRBD1 (6 bases). The material was whole blood, obtained at baseline. This TCR was sampled from an adult who was a healthcare worker with PCR-confirmed SARS-CoV-2 infection or an uninfected control (not recorded which). The CDR3 DNA reads as TGCAGTGCTAGAGTGGGGGCCGGGGAGACCCAGTACTTC. This sequence encodes CSARVGAGETQYF.